The rows below give T cell receptor beta chains drawn from one sample of a study of regulatory T cells in long-lasting Graves disease. TCRdb analysed the multiplex PCR reads with MiXCR anew, one entry per CDR3 protein. The repertoire holds roughly 220,000 distinct CDR3 sequences, with 15% to 20% as singletons. The material was peripheral blood mononuclear cells (PBMCs), obtained at new diagnosis, from a patient treated with antithyroid drugs. The source of these receptors is a female donor with Graves disease. The CDR3 runs from the conserved cysteine through the conserved F or W. Each record gives: D gene, J gene, V gene, clone size, CDR3 DNA, CDR3 protein. D genes are given only for firm matches. Only some rows state a clone size, as once, few, many or a class for expanded clones.

D: TRBD2; J: TRBJ2-5; V: TRBV19; size: many; DNA: TGTGCCAGTAGTAGCGGGAGTGTACAAGAGACCCAGTACTTC; CDR3: CASSSGSVQETQYF
D: TRBD2; J: TRBJ2-7; V: TRBV7-2; size: -; DNA: TGTGCCAGCAGCTTCCCCCAGGGACTAGTAGGTTACGAGCAGTACTTC; CDR3: CASSFPQGLVGYEQYF
D: -; J: TRBJ2-5; V: TRBV11-3; size: -; DNA: TGTGCCAGCAGCCCCTCGACAGACCCGAGGGTAGAGACCCAGTACTTC; CDR3: CASSPSTDPRVETQYF
D: -; J: TRBJ1-4; V: TRBV6-1; size: -; DNA: TGTGCCACTTCGGCAGGGTTCACGAACGAAAAACTGTTTTTT; CDR3: CATSAGFTNEKLFF
D: -; J: TRBJ2-1; V: TRBV15; size: many; DNA: TGTGCCACCAGCAGAGGGTCATACAATGAGCAGTTCTTC; CDR3: CATSRGSYNEQFF
D: -; J: TRBJ2-3; V: TRBV11-2; size: many; DNA: TGTGCCAGCAGCTTCATTCCCGGGGGCACAGATACGCAGTATTTT; CDR3: CASSFIPGGTDTQYF
D: -; J: TRBJ2-7; V: TRBV11-2; size: many; DNA: TGTGCCAGCAGTCAAATCAGGGACTACGAGCAGTACTTC; CDR3: CASSQIRDYEQYF
D: -; J: TRBJ1-5; V: TRBV24-1; size: many; DNA: TGTGCCACCAGTGATGAACGCGGAATTTTCAATCAGCCCCAGCATTTT; CDR3: CATSDERGIFNQPQHF
D: -; J: TRBJ2-7; V: TRBV18; size: many; DNA: TGTGCCAGCTCACAGAGGGGGCGGGGGTACGAGCAGTACTTC; CDR3: CASSQRGRGYEQYF
D: -; J: TRBJ2-7; V: TRBV10-2; size: many; DNA: TGCGCCAGCAGTGACCGGGGCTTTGGCGGGTACGAGCAGTACTTC; CDR3: CASSDRGFGGYEQYF
D: TRBD2; J: TRBJ2-3; V: TRBV24-1; size: many; DNA: TGTGCCACCAGTATCTCTAGCGGGAGCTCCGGAGATACGCAGTATTTT; CDR3: CATSISSGSSGDTQYF
D: -; J: TRBJ2-2; V: TRBV20-1; size: many; DNA: TGCAGTGCTAGCGCTCGGCCGACGGGGGGCAAGGCCGGGGAGCTGTTTTTT; CDR3: CSASARPTGGKAGELFF
D: -; J: TRBJ2-5; V: TRBV19; size: -; DNA: TGTGCCAGTAGTATTCCCGGCCTCCGGGAGACCCAGTACTTC; CDR3: CASSIPGLRETQYF
D: -; J: TRBJ2-2; V: TRBV20-1; size: many; DNA: TGCAGTGCTATTAGAGGGACCGGGGAGCTGTTTTTT; CDR3: CSAIRGTGELFF
D: -; J: TRBJ1-1; V: TRBV18; size: many; DNA: TGTGCCAGCTCACTTAGGGGCCGGCAGGGTTGGAACACTGAAGCTTTCTTT; CDR3: CASSLRGRQGWNTEAFF
D: TRBD1; J: TRBJ1-2; V: TRBV5-4; size: many; DNA: TGTGCCAGCAGCTTGGGGCCGACAGGGGGAGGGGGCTACACCTTC; CDR3: CASSLGPTGGGGYTF